This TCR beta chain was identified during a study of PD-L1 blockade in urothelial cancer. About the research overall: Peripheral blood specimens exhibited a median yield of around 130,000 T cells.

Sample time point: pretreatment peripheral blood. The table came from immunoSEQ multiplex PCR; TCRdb's copy has only in-frame clones and leaves some out. The sample contains about 87,000 clones, around 83% of which appear only once. Per germline, CDR1 SGHAT and CDR2 FQNNGV. This CDR3 comprises 14 residues. The V gene lost 4 bases and the J gene lost 10 bases, with 19 bases spanning the gap. The sample in question was PBMCs, obtained around atezolizumab (anti-PD-L1) treatment. The genes are TRBV11-2 and TRBJ1-1; D remains ambiguous. The TCR comes from a man aged 60-69 years with urothelial cancer. The CDR3 loop is CASSSIPGSPRAFF. In nucleotides, the CDR3 is TGTGCCAGCAGCTCGATCCCGGGATCCCCGAGAGCTTTCTTT.